The next 30 T cell receptor beta chains were all read from a single sample in a study of technical replicates of blood from a few donors. TCRdb's copy holds only in-frame clones and misses some; the assay was immunoSEQ multiplex PCR. The sample has 100,000 or so clones, about 96% seen once; the top ten hold more than 0.2%. The sequencing sample was made of T cells isolated from PBMCs. The receptors stem from a human donor in good health.

This chain connects TRBV25-1 to TRBJ2-7; D possibly corresponds to TRBD2 (6 bases). Germline V gene data show CDR1 as MGHDK and CDR2 as SYGVNS. The CDR3 sequence is 13 residues long. The V end lost 6 bases, the J end lost 2 bases, and 11 bases lay between the germline ends. CDR3 bases: TGTGCCAGCAGGGCGGGGATTACCTACGAGCAGTACTTC. This translates into CASRAGITYEQYF.

The chain links TRBV28 to TRBJ1-4, with no clear D. The CDR3 runs to 12 residues. Germline CDR1 reads MDHEN; CDR2 reads SYDVKM. V lost 3 bases and J lost 11, with 10 bases in between. For the CDR3, the DNA is TGTGCCAGCAGTTTGAAGGTCGGGAAACTGTTTTTT. This encodes CASSLKVGKLFF.

The chain links TRBV5-5 to TRBJ1-4; D is ambiguous. This CDR3 region has 16 residues. V lost 1 base to trimming and J lost 0 bases, with 10 bases between them. Germline CDR1 SGHKS, CDR2 YYEKEE (reference sequence). Here the CDR3 reads CASSLMVTPTNEKLFF. Here the CDR3 DNA reads TGTGCCAGCAGCTTGATGGTTACACCAACTAATGAAAAACTGTTTTTT.

The genes are TRBV5-5 and TRBJ1-4, with 9 bases fitting TRBD1. CDR1 and CDR2 from the germline V gene are SGHKS and YYEKEE (reference sequence). J lost 7 bases, V lost 2 bases, and 3 bases had no gene match. This CDR3 is built from 14 residues. The CDR3 here is CASSFTGQGEKLFF. For the CDR3, the DNA is TGTGCCAGCAGCTTCACGGGACAGGGTGAAAAACTGTTTTTT.

The V gene is TRBV29-1, the J gene TRBJ2-2, with D uncertain. Trimming cost V 6 bases and J 1 base, with 3 bases left between them. This CDR3 is 11 amino acids long. Per the germline V gene, CDR1 is SQVTM and CDR2 is ANQGSEA. In nucleotides, the CDR3 is TGCAGCGTCATGAACACCGGGGAGCTGTTTTTT. The encoded protein is CSVMNTGELFF.

This clone has only one observation. J is TRBJ2-1 and V is TRBV5-1; D uncertain. The CDR3 loop spans 15 amino acids. Germline V lookup: CDR1 SGHRS, CDR2 YFSETQ. V lost 4 bases, J lost 8 bases, and 19 bases lay in between. CDR3 loop: CASSLELVRSDEQFF. The CDR3 DNA sequence: TGCGCCAGCAGCCTGGAGTTAGTTAGGAGCGATGAGCAGTTCTTC.

This sequence joins TRBV4-1 and TRBJ2-4; 7 bases map to TRBD1. Per the germline V gene, CDR1 is MGHRA and CDR2 is YSYEKL. The length of the CDR3 is 16 residues. J lost 6 bases, V lost 0 bases, and 8 bases had no gene match. The CDR3 nucleotides read TGCGCCAGCAGCCAAGATGGAGACAGGGAGAGAAACATTCAGTACTTC. Protein product: CASSQDGDRERNIQYF.

V is TRBV18 and J is TRBJ1-5; tentative D call: TRBD1 (5 bases). The CDR3 loop spans 14 amino acids. Trimming removed 2 bases at V and 7 bases at J, with 12 bases between. Germline CDR1 is KGHSH and CDR2 is LQKENI. Written as DNA, the CDR3 is TGTGCCAGCTCACCAGGTAGGGGTTTGCAGCCCCAGCATTTT. As protein: CASSPGRGLQPQHF.

The J gene is TRBJ2-7, the V gene TRBV19; possible D gene TRBD1, 5 bases. V shed 6 bases and J shed 0 bases, with 9 bases lying between them. This CDR3 is built from 13 residues. CDR1 LNHDA and CDR2 SQIVND come from the germline V gene (reference sequence). CDR3 DNA: TGTGCCAGTAGAGGGGTCAGCTCCTACGAGCAGTACTTC. Translating gives CASRGVSSYEQYF. The entire variable domain, with the rest obtained from reference TRBV19 and TRBJ2-7, is as follows: DGGITQSPKYLFRKEGQNVTLSCEQNLNHDAMYWYRQDPGQGLRLIYYSQIVNDFQKGDIAEGYSVSREKKESFPLTVTSAQKNPTAFYLCASRGVSSYEQYFGPGTRLTVT.

The chain links TRBV7-2 to TRBJ2-3; D not certain. The CDR3 consists of 15 residues. V lost 1 base and J lost 4, with 12 bases in between. Germline CDR1 reads SGHTA; CDR2 reads FQGNSA. The CDR3 nucleotides are TGTGCCAGCAGCTTAGTAGCCGGTCAATCAGATACGCAGTATTTT. It is translated as CASSLVAGQSDTQYF.

CDR3 sequence reads: CASSLEGRGNQPQHF. The CDR3, as DNA: TGTGCCAGCAGCTTGGAGGGCAGGGGCAATCAGCCCCAGCATTTT. This chain connects TRBV7-9 to TRBJ1-5, with a weak D call TRBD1 (5 bases). V gave up 3 bases and J gave up 2 bases, with 11 bases separating them. Germline-derived CDR1 and CDR2 are SEHNR and FQNEAQ (reference sequence). The CDR3 totals 15 residues.

The genes are TRBV6-5 and TRBJ2-1, with 9 bases matching TRBD2. Losses at the gene ends were 5 bases for V and 4 bases for J; bases not matched to a gene: 6. From germline, CDR1 is MNHEY and CDR2 SVGAGI. This CDR3 spans 15 amino acids. As DNA, the CDR3 is TGTGCCAGCAGTGCCCTAGCGGGGACTTACAATGAGCAGTTCTTC. Its protein is CASSALAGTYNEQFF.

V usage is TRBV4-1 and J usage is TRBJ1-2, with D possibly matching TRBD1 (5 bases). This CDR3 region has 13 residues. Germline CDR1 MGHRA, CDR2 YSYEKL. V shed 2 bases and J shed 10 bases, with 14 bases lying between them. CDR3 protein: CASSQNPGGIYTF. The CDR3 DNA is TGCGCCAGCAGCCAAAACCCTGGGGGGATCTACACCTTC.

This chain links TRBV19 with TRBJ2-1; the match to TRBD2 covers 15 bases. The CDR3 is 16 amino acids. After removal of 4 bases from V and 8 bases from J, the junction contained 6 bases not matched to a gene. The germline CDR1 and CDR2 sequences are LNHDA and SQIVND (reference sequence). CDR3 DNA: TGTGCCAGTAGTACCGGGACTAGCGGGGGGTTTGATGAGCAGTTCTTC. Amino acids: CASSTGTSGGFDEQFF.

This sequence joins TRBV7-8 and TRBJ2-5; 9 nucleotides agree with TRBD2. CDR3 length equals 15 residues. Germline V gene data show CDR1 as SGHVS and CDR2 as FQNEAQ. V shed 6 bases, J shed 3 bases, and the junction held 8 bases outside the gene matches. CDR3 coding DNA: TGTGCCAGCAGGCGAAGCGGGGGGTCAAAAGAGACCCAGTACTTC. Encoded protein: CASRRSGGSKETQYF.

The V call is TRBV10-1, the J call TRBJ1-2; TRBD1 aligns across 7 bases. Germline CDR1 is WNHNN and CDR2 is SYGVQD (reference sequence). This CDR3 is built from 14 residues. V lost 7 bases to trimming and J lost 0 bases; unmatched junction nucleotides: 5. CDR3 bases: TGCGCCAGCATGCCGGGACAGCCTAACTATGGCTACACCTTC. This translates into CASMPGQPNYGYTF.

This clone appeared a single time. V gene TRBV27 combines with J gene TRBJ2-7; 9 nucleotides align to TRBD2. The length of the CDR3 is 14 residues. CDR1 is MNHEY, CDR2 SMNVEV, per germline (reference sequence). V gave up 4 bases and J gave up 5 bases; unmatched junction bases: 6. CDR3: CASSSPGLANEQYF. The CDR3 nucleotides read TGTGCCAGCAGTTCCCCAGGACTAGCGAACGAGCAGTACTTC.

V usage is TRBV23-1 and J usage is TRBJ1-2, with TRBD1 identical over 10 bases. TRBV23-1 is treated as an ORF (open reading frame) with a function not yet certain. V lost 7 bases to trimming and J lost 3 bases; unmatched junction nucleotides: 14. The CDR3 covers 17 residues. The CDR3 DNA sequence: TGCGCCAGCACCAAAACGCCGGGACAGGGGTTTTACTATGGCTACACCTTC. It codes for CASTKTPGQGFYYGYTF.

This chain links TRBV27 with TRBJ1-5, with D maybe TRBD1 (5 bases). The CDR3 covers 15 residues. Germline lookup yields CDR1 MNHEY and CDR2 SMNVEV (reference sequence). The V end was cut by 3 bases, the J end by 0 bases, with 9 bases between. Here the CDR3 DNA reads TGTGCCAGCAGTTTTGGGGCAGATAGCAATCAGCCCCAGCATTTT. Translated, it gives CASSFGADSNQPQHF.

The genes are TRBV5-1 and TRBJ2-1, with TRBD2 identical over 8 bases. CDR1 SGHRS and CDR2 YFSETQ come from the germline V gene. The V and J ends lost 7 bases and 1 base, in that order; junction bases with no gene match: 7. The CDR3 has 15 amino acids. CDR3 amino acids: CASSRGGGSYNEQFF. CDR3 DNA: TGCGCCAGCTCCCGGGGGGGCGGGTCCTACAATGAGCAGTTCTTC.

V and J are TRBV19 and TRBJ1-1; possible D gene TRBD1, 5 bases. The length of the CDR3 is 15 residues. Deletions cut 8 bases from V and 3 bases from J, with 19 bases between. Germline V gene data show CDR1 as LNHDA and CDR2 as SQIVND (reference sequence). CDR3 bases: TGTGCCAGTTTGAAAGCGGGGGGGTTTGACACTGAAGCTTTCTTT. This gives the protein CASLKAGGFDTEAFF.

The chain has TRBV6-5 and TRBJ1-5; 9 nucleotides match TRBD1. Trimming removed 6 bases from V and 0 bases from J; junction bases left unmatched: 3. Germline V lookup: CDR1 MNHEY, CDR2 SVGAGI. This CDR3 is built from 15 residues. For the CDR3, the DNA is TGTGCCAGCAGCGGACAGGGGTATAGCAATCAGCCCCAGCATTTT. This translates into CASSGQGYSNQPQHF.

The V gene is TRBV7-9, the J gene TRBJ1-1, with a weak D call TRBD1 (5 bases). This CDR3 has 16 amino acids. Germline loops: CDR1 SEHNR, CDR2 FQNEAQ (reference sequence). V was trimmed by 4 bases and J by 2 bases, leaving 17 bases between them. The chain's CDR3 is CASSYGAGNPNTEAFF. The DNA of the CDR3 is TGTGCCAGCAGCTATGGTGCAGGGAACCCAAACACTGAAGCTTTCTTT.

The chain couples TRBV7-6 to TRBJ1-2, with TRBD1 identical over 10 bases. CDR1 and CDR2 from the germline V gene are SGHVS and FNYEAQ. The V and J ends lost 5 bases and 8 bases, in that order; junction bases with no gene match: 11. The CDR3 runs 15 residues. DNA of the CDR3: TGTGCCAGCAGCCAAACACTGACAGGGGGCTTAGGCTACACCTTC. This codes for CASSQTLTGGLGYTF.

V gene TRBV27 combines with J gene TRBJ1-5, with 7 nucleotides matching TRBD1. V gave up 3 bases and J gave up 2 bases; unmatched junction bases: 1. The CDR3 totals 14 residues. The germline CDR1 and CDR2 sequences are MNHEY and SMNVEV (reference sequence). The CDR3 loop reads CASSFGTGNQPQHF. The CDR3 DNA reads TGTGCCAGCAGTTTTGGGACAGGCAATCAGCCCCAGCATTTT.

This chain links TRBV30 with TRBJ2-3, with 14 bases aligning to TRBD2. CDR3 length: 16 residues. The junction had 8 bases not matched to a gene; V was cut back by 5 bases and J by 4 bases. The germline CDR1 and CDR2 sequences are GTSNPN and SVGIG (reference sequence). For the CDR3, the DNA is TGTGCCTGGGACGGGACTAGCGGGGGACCCCCAGATACGCAGTATTTT. Protein sequence: CAWDGTSGGPPDTQYF.

V and J are TRBV15 and TRBJ1-1; D unresolved. The CDR3 covers 15 residues. Germline V gene data show CDR1 as LNHNV and CDR2 as YYDKDF (reference sequence). Trimming pared 4 bases from V and 11 bases from J, leaving 23 bases between. The CDR3 here is CATSTPGGSPPKAFF. As DNA, the CDR3 is TGTGCCACCAGCACCCCAGGAGGGTCTCCGCCCAAGGCTTTCTTT.

V and J are TRBV6-4 and TRBJ2-3; TRBD2 agrees at 7 bases. Losses at the gene ends were 3 bases for V and 2 bases for J; bases not matched to a gene: 5. The CDR3 totals 15 residues. Per the germline V gene, CDR1 is MRHNA and CDR2 is SNTAGT. CDR3 protein: CASSEGLAVTDTQYF. The CDR3 DNA is TGTGCCAGCAGTGAGGGTCTAGCGGTCACAGATACGCAGTATTTT.

The V gene is TRBV5-1, the J gene TRBJ1-1; a possible D gene is TRBD1 (6 bases). Germline-derived CDR1 and CDR2 are SGHRS and YFSETQ. The germline V and J ends were trimmed by 2 bases and 1 base, with 9 bases remaining between them. CDR3 length equals 14 residues. The CDR3 region has the DNA TGCGCCAGCAGCTTTCGGGACACGAACACTGAAGCTTTCTTT. Amino acids: CASSFRDTNTEAFF.

The J gene is TRBJ2-2, the V gene TRBV5-1; maybe TRBD2 (5 bases). In germline, CDR1 is SGHRS, CDR2 YFSETQ. The CDR3 runs to 16 residues. Trimming removed 0 bases from V and 6 bases from J, with 15 bases in between. The CDR3 coding sequence is TGCGCCAGCAGCTTGGAGGTAGCGCTTGGGGCCGGGGAGCTGTTTTTT. Translating gives CASSLEVALGAGELFF.